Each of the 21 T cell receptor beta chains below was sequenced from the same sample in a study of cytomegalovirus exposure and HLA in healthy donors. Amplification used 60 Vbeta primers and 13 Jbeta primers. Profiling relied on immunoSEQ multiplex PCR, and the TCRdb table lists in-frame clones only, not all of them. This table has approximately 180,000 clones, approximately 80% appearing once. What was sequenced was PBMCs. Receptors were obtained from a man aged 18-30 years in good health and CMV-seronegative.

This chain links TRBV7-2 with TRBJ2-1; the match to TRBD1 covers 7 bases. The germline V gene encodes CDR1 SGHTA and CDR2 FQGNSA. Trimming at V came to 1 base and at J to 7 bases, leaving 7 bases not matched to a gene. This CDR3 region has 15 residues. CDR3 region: CASSLEGQALNEQFF. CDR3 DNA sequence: TGTGCCAGCAGCTTAGAAGGACAGGCCCTAAATGAGCAGTTCTTC.

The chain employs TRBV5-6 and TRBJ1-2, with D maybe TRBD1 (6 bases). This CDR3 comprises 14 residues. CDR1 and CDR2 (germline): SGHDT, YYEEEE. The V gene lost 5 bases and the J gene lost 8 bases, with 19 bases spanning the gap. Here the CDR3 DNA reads TGTGCCAGCAGTCCATACAGGGAGTTGGGGGGCTACACCTTC. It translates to CASSPYRELGGYTF.

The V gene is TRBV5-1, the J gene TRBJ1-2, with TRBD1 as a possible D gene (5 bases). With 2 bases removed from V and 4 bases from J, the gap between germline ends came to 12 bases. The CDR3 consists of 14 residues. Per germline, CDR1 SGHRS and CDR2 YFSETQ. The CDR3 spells CASSLQAAPYGYTF. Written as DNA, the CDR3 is TGCGCCAGCAGCTTACAGGCGGCACCCTATGGCTACACCTTC.

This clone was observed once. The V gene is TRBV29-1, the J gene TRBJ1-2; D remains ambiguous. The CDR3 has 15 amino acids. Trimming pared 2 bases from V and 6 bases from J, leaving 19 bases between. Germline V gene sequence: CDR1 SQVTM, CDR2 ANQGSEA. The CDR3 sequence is CSVENGPQADDGYTF. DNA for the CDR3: TGCAGCGTTGAAAATGGTCCGCAGGCCGATGATGGCTACACCTTC.

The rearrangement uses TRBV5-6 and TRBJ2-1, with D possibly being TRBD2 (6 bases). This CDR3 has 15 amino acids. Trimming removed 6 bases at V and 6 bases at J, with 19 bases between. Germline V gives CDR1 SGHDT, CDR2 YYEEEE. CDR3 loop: CASTPRGLLLNEQFF. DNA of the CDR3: TGTGCCAGCACCCCAAGGGGACTCCTCCTCAATGAGCAGTTCTTC.

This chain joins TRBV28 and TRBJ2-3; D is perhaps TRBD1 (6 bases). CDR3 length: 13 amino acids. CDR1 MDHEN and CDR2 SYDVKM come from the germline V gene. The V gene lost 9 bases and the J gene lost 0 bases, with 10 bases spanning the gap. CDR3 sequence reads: CASKQGSTDTQYF. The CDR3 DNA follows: TGTGCCAGTAAACAGGGAAGCACAGATACGCAGTATTTT.

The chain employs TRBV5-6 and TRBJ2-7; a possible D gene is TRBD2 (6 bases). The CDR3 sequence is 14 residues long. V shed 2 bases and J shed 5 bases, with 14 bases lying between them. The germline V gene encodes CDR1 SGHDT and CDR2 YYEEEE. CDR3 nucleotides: TGTGCCAGCAGCTTTGTGGAGGGGCGGAACGAGCAGTACTTC. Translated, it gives CASSFVEGRNEQYF. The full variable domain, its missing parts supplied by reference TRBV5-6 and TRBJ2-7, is DAGVTQSPTHLIKTRGQQVTLRCSPKSGHDTVSWYQQALGQGPQFIFQYYEEEERQRGNFPDRFSGHQFPNYSSELNVNALLLGDSALYLCASSFVEGRNEQYFGPGTRLTVT.

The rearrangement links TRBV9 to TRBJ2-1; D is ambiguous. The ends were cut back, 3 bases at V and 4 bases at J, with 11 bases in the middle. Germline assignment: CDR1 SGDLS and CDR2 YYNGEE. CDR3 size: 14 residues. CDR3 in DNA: TGTGCCAGCAGCGACGCCAGACTGTACAATGAGCAGTTCTTC. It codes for CASSDARLYNEQFF.

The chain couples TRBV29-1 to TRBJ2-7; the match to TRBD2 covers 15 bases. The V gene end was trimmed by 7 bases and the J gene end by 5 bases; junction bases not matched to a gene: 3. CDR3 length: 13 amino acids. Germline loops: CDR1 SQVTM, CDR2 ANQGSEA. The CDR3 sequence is CSAGTSGRNEQYF. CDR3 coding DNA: TGCAGCGCCGGGACTAGCGGGAGGAACGAGCAGTACTTC.

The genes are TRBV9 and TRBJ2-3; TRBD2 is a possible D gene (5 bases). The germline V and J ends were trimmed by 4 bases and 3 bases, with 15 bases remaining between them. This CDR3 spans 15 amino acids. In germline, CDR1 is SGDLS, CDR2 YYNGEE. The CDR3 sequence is CASSPRAARTDTQYF. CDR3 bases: TGTGCCAGCAGCCCGAGGGCCGCGAGAACAGATACGCAGTATTTT.

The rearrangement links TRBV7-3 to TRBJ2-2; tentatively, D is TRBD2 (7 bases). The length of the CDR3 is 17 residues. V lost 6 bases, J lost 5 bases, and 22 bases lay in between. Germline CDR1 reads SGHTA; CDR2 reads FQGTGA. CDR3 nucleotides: TGTGCCAGCAGACAAGGGGGGGGGACCCCGGGAACCGGGGAGCTGTTTTTT. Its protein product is CASRQGGGTPGTGELFF.

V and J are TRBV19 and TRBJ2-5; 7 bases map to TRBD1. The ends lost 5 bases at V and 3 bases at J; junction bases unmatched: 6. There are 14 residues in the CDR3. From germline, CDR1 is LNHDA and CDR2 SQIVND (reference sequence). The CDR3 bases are TGTGCCAGTAGTGGCCAGGGGGTAAAAGAGACCCAGTACTTC. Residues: CASSGQGVKETQYF.

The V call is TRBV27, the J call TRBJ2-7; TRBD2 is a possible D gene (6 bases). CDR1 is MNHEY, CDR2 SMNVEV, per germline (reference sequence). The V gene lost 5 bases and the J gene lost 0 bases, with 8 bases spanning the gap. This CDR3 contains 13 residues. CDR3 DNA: TGTGCCAGCAGTGCGGGGATCTCCTACGAGCAGTACTTC. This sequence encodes CASSAGISYEQYF.

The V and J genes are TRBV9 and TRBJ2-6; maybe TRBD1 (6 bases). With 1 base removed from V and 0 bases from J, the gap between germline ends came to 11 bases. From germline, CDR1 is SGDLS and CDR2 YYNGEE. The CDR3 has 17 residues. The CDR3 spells CASSVRDTSSGANVLTF. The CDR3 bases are TGTGCCAGCAGCGTACGGGACACGAGCTCTGGGGCCAACGTCCTGACTTTC.

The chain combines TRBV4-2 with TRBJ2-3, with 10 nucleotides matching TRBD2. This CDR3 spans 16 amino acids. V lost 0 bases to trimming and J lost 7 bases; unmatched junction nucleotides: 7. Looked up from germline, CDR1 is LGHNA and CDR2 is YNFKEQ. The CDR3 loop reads CASSQETSGVGNTQYF. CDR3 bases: TGTGCCAGCAGCCAAGAAACTAGCGGGGTCGGAAATACGCAGTATTTT.

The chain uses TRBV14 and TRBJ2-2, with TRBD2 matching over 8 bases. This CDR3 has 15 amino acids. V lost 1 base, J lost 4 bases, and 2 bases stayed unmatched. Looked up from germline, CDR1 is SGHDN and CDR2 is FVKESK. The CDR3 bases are TGTGCCAGCAGCCAAGGGCGGGGGGCCACCGGGGAGCTGTTTTTT. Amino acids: CASSQGRGATGELFF.

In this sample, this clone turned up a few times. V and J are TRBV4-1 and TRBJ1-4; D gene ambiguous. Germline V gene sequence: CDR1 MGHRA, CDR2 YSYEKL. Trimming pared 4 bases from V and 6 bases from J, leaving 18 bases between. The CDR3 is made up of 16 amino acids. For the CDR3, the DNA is TGCGCCAGCAGCCTCAACATAAAAGCGGACTATGAAAAACTGTTTTTT. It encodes CASSLNIKADYEKLFF.

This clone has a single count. In DNA, the CDR3 is TGTGCCAGTAGTACCGACAGGGGATCGCCCTATAATTCACCCCTCCACTTT. As protein: CASSTDRGSPYNSPLHF. V gene TRBV19 combines with J gene TRBJ1-6; TRBD1 agrees at 8 bases. Germline V gene data show CDR1 as LNHDA and CDR2 as SQIVND (reference sequence). The CDR3 has 17 residues. The V and J ends lost 4 bases and 2 bases, in that order; junction bases with no gene match: 7.

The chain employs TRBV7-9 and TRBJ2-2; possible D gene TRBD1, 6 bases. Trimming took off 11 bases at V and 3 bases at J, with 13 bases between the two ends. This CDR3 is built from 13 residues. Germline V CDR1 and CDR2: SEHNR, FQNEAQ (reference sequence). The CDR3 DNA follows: TGTGCCGGCTACCGGACAGACACCGGGGAGCTGTTTTTT. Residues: CAGYRTDTGELFF. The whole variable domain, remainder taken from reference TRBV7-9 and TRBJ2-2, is DTGVSQNPRHKITKRGQNVTFRCDPISEHNRLYWYRQTLGQGPEFLTYFQNEAQLEKSRLLSDRFSAERPKGSFSTLEIQRTEQGDSAMYLCAGYRTDTGELFFGEGSRLTVL.

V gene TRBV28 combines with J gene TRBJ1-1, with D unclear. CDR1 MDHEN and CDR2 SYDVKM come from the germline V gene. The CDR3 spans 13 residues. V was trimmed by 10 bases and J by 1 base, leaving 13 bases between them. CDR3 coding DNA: TGTGCCACCGTCCAGACGGGGAACACTGAAGCTTTCTTT. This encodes CATVQTGNTEAFF.

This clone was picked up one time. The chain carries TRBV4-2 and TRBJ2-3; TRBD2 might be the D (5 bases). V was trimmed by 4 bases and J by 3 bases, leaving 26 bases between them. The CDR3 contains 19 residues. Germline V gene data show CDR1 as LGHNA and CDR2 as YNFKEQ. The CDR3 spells CASSPDSLVGKLQTDTQYF. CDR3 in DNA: TGTGCCAGCAGCCCCGACTCCTTGGTCGGGAAGTTACAAACAGATACGCAGTATTTT.